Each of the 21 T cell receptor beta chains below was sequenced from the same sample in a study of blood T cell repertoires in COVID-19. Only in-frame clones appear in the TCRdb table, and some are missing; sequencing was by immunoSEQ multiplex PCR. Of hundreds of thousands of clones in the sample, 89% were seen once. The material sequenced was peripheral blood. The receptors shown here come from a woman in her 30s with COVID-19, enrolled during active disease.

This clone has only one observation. In nucleotides, the CDR3 is TGCGCCAGCAGTGAGTCGACGGGACAGGGGTTGGGACAGTACTTC. This codes for CASSESTGQGLGQYF. V and J are TRBV10-1 and TRBJ2-7; TRBD1 agrees at 10 bases. CDR1 and CDR2 (germline): WNHNN, SYGVQD (reference sequence). The trim removed 0 bases at V and 10 bases at J, leaving 9 bases unmatched. This CDR3 has 15 amino acids.

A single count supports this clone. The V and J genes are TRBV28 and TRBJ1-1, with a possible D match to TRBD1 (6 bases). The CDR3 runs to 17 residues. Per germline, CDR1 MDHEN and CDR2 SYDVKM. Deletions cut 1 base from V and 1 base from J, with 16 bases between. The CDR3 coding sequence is TGTGCCAGCAGTTTATTAAAGGGGGATGACAGGAACACTGAAGCTTTCTTT. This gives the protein CASSLLKGDDRNTEAFF. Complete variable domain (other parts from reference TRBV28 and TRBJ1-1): DVKVTQSSRYLVKRTGEKVFLECVQDMDHENMFWYRQDPGLGLRLIYFSYDVKMKEKGDIPEGYSVSREKKERFSLILESASTNQTSMYLCASSLLKGDDRNTEAFFGQGTRLTVV.

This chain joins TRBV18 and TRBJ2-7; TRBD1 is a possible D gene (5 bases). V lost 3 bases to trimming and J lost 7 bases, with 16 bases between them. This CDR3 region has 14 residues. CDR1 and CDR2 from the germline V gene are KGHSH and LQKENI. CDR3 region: CASSPPNSGLEQYF. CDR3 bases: TGTGCCAGCTCACCTCCAAACTCAGGGTTGGAGCAGTACTTC.

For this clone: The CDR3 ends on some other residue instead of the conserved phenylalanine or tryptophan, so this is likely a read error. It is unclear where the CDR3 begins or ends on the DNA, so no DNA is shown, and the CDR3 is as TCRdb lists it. CDR3 residues: CAIRLRHRVPL. The chain recombines TRBV10-3 with TRBJ2-7; no check of the table's D call, TRBD1, against the DNA was made. CDR1 is ENHRY and CDR2 is SYGVKD in the germline V gene. The CDR3 is made up of 11 amino acids, end residues included.

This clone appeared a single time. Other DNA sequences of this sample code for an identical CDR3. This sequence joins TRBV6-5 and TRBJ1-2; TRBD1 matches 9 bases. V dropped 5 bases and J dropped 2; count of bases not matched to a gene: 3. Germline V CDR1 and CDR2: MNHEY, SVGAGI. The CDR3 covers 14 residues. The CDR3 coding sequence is TGTGCCAGCAGTCCGGGACAGGGAAACTATGGCTACACCTTC. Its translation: CASSPGQGNYGYTF.

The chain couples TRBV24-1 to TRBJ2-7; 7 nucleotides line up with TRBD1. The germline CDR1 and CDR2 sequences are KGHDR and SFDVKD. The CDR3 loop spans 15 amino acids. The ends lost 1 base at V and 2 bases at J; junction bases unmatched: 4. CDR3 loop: CATSDFPGQTYEQYV. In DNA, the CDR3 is TGTGCCACCAGTGATTTCCCGGGACAGACCTACGAGCAGTACGTC.

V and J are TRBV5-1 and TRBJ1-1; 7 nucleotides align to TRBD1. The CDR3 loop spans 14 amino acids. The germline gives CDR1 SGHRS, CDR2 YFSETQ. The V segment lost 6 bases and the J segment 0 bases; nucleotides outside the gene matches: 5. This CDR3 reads CASTQTGLNTEAFF. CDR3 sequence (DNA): TGCGCCAGCACCCAGACAGGGCTGAACACTGAAGCTTTCTTT.

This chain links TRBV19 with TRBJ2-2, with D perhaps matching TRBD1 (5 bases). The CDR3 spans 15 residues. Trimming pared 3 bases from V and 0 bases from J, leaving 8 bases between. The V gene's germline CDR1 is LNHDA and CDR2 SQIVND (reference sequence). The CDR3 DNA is TGTGCCAGTAGTATCAGCAGGGCGAACACCGGGGAGCTGTTTTTT. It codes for CASSISRANTGELFF.

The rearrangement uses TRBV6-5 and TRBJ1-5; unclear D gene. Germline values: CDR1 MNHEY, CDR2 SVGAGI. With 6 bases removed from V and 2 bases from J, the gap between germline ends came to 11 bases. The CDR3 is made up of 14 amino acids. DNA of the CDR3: TGTGCCAGCAGGTATCCTAGTGGCAATCAGCCCCAGCATTTT. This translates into CASRYPSGNQPQHF.

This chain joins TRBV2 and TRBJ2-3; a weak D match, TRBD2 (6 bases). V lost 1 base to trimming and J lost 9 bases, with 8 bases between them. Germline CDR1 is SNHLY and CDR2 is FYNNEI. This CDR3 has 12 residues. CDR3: CASSEGLATQYF. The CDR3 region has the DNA TGTGCCAGCAGTGAAGGGCTAGCGACGCAGTATTTT.

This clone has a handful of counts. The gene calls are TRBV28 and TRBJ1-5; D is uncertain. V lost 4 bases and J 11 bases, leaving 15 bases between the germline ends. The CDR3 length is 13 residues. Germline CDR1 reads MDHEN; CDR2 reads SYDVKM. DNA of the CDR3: TGTGCCAGCAGTTCAACGTCTGCTATTGCCCAGCATTTT. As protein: CASSSTSAIAQHF.

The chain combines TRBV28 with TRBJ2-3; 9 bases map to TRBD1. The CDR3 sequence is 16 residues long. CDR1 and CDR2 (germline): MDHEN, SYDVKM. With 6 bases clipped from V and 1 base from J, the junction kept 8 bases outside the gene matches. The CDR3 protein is CASSPPTGGGTDTQYF. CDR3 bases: TGTGCCAGCAGCCCTCCGACAGGGGGGGGCACAGATACGCAGTATTTT.

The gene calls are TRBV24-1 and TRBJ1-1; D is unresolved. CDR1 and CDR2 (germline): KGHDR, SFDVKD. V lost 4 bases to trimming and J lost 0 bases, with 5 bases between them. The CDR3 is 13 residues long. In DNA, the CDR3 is TGTGCCACCAGTGAATTCATGAACACTGAAGCTTTCTTT. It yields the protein CATSEFMNTEAFF.

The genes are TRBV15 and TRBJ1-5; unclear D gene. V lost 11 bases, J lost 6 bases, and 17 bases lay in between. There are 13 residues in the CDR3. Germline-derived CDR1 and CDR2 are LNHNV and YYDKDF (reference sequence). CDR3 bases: TGTGCCTCCACTAGAGAGCATAGTCAGCCCCAGCATTTT. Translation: CASTREHSQPQHF.

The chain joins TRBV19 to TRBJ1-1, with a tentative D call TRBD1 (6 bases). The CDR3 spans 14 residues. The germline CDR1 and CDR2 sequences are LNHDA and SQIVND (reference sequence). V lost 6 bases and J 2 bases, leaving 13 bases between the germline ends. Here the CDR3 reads CASSRRGTNTEAFF. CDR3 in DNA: TGTGCCAGTAGCCGTAGGGGGACCAACACTGAAGCTTTCTTT.

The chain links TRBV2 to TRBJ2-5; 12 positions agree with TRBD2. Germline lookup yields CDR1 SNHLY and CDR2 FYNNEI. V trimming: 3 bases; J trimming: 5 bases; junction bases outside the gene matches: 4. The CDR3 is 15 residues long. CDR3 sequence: CASSDFLAGGETQYF. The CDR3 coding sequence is TGTGCCAGCAGTGATTTCCTAGCGGGGGGGGAGACCCAGTACTTC.

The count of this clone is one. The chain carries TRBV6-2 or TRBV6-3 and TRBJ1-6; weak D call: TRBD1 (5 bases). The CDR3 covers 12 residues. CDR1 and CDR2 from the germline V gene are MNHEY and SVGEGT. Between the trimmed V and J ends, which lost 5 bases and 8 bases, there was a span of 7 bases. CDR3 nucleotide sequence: TGTGCCAGCAGTACAGGAGATTCACCCCTCCACTTT. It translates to CASSTGDSPLHF.

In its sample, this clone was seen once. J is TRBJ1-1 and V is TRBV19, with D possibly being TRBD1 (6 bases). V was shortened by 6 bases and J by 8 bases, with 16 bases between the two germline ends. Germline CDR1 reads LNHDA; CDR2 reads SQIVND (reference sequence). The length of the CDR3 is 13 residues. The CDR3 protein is CASRNTGPGEAFF. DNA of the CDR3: TGTGCCAGTAGGAACACAGGGCCGGGGGAAGCTTTCTTT.

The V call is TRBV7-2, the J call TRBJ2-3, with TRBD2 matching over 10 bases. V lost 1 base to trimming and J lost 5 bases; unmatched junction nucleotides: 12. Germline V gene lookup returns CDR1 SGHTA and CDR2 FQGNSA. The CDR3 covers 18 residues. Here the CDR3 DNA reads TGTGCCAGCAGCTTAGGTTGGGTAGCGGGGGGACAGAGAGATACGCAGTATTTT. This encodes CASSLGWVAGGQRDTQYF.

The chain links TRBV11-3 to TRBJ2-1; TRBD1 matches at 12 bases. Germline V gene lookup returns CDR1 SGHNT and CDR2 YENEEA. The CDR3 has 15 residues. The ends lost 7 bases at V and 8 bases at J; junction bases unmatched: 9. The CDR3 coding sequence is TGTGCCAGCACCACGTTGGGACAGGGGGCTGATGAGCAGTTCTTC. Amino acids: CASTTLGQGADEQFF.

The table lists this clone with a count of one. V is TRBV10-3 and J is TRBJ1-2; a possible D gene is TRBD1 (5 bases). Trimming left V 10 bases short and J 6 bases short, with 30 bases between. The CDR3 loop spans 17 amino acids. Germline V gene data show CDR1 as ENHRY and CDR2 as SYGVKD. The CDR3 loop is CATDRRDVSGGAHGYTF. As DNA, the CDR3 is TGTGCCACCGACCGAAGGGACGTTTCTGGAGGGGCCCATGGCTACACCTTC.